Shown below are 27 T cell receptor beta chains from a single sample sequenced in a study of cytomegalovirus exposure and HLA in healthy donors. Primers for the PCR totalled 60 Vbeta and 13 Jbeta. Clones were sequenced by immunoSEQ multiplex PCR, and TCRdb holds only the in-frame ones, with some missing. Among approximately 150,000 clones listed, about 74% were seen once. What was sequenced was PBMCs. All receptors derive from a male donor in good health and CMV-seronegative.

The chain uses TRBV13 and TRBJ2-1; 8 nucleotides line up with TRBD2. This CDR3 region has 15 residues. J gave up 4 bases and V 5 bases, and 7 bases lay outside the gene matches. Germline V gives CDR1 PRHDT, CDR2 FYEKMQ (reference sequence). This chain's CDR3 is CASSKSGRRYNEQFF. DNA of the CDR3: TGTGCCAGCAGCAAGAGCGGGAGACGGTACAATGAGCAGTTCTTC.

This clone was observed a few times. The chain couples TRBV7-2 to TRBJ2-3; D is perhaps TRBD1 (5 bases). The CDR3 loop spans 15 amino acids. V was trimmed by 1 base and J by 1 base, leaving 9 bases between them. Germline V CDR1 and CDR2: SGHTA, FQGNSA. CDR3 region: CASSLGRARTDTQYF. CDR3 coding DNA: TGTGCCAGCAGCTTAGGCAGGGCCCGCACAGATACGCAGTATTTT.

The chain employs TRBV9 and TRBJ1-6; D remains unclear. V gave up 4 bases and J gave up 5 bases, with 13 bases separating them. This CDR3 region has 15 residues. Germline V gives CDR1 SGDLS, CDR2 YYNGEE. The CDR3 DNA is TGTGCCAGCAGCCTCGAGGCGGTGAATAATTCACCCCTCCACTTT. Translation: CASSLEAVNNSPLHF.

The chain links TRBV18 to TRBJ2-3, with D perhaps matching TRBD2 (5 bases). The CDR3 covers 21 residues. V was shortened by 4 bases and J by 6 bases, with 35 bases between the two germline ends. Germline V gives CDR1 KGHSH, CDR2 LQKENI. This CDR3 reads CASSRVPPTQPIRRCADTQYF. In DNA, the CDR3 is TGTGCCAGCTCACGCGTCCCCCCTACACAACCAATTAGGAGGTGCGCTGATACGCAGTATTTT.

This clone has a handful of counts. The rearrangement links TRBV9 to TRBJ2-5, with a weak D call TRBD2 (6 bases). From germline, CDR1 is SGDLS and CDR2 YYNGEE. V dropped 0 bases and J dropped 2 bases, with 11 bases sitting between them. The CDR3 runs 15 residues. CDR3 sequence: CASSVDVGGQETQYF. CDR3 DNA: TGTGCCAGCAGCGTAGATGTCGGGGGACAAGAGACCCAGTACTTC.

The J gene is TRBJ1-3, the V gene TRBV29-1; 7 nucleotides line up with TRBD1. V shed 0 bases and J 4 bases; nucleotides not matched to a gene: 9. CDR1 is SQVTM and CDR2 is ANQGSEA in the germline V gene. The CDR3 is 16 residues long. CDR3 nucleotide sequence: TGCAGCGTTGAAGATCAAAAGGGGGCGGGAGGAAACACCATATATTTT. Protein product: CSVEDQKGAGGNTIYF.

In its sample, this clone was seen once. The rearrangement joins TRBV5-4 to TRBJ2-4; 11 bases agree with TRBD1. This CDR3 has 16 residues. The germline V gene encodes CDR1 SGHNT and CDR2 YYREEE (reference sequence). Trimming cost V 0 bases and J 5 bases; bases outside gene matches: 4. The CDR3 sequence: CASSLGGQGVENIQYF. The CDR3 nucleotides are TGTGCCAGCAGCTTGGGGGGACAGGGGGTTGAAAACATTCAGTACTTC.

CDR3 bases: TGTGCCAGCAGCTCCAAAGGGACAGGGAATGAAAAACTGTTTTTT. Amino acids: CASSSKGTGNEKLFF. The rearrangement joins TRBV13 to TRBJ1-4, with 9 bases identical to TRBD1. The length of the CDR3 is 15 residues. V lost 4 bases, J lost 5 bases, and 5 bases stayed unmatched. The germline V gene encodes CDR1 PRHDT and CDR2 FYEKMQ (reference sequence).

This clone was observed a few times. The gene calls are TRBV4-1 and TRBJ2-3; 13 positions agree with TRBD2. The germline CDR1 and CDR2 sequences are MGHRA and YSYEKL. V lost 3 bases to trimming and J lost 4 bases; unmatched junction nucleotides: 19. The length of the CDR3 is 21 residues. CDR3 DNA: TGCGCCAGCAGCCATGATACCTTTCTAAAACTACTAGCGGGGGGGGCAGATACGCAGTATTTT. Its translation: CASSHDTFLKLLAGGADTQYF.

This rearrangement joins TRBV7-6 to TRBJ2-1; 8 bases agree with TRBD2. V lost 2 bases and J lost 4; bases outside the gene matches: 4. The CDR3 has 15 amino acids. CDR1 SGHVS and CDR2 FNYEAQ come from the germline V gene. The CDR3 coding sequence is TGTGCCAGCAGCTTACCTAGCGGGCAGTACAATGAGCAGTTCTTC. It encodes CASSLPSGQYNEQFF.

Written as DNA, the CDR3 is TGCGCCAGCAGCTCACAAACACAGGGGTTGGAGACCCAGTACTTC. Its protein product is CASSSQTQGLETQYF. The chain couples TRBV5-1 to TRBJ2-5; TRBD1 agrees at 7 bases. CDR3 length: 15 residues. Germline V gene sequence: CDR1 SGHRS, CDR2 YFSETQ. The ends lost 3 bases at V and 5 bases at J; junction bases unmatched: 10.

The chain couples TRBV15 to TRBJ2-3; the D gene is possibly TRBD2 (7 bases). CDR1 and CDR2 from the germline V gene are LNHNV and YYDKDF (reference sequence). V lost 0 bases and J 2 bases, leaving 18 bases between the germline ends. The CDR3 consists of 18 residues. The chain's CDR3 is CATSREGRVTGLTDTQYF. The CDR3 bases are TGTGCCACCAGCAGAGAGGGGAGGGTGACAGGTCTCACAGATACGCAGTATTTT.

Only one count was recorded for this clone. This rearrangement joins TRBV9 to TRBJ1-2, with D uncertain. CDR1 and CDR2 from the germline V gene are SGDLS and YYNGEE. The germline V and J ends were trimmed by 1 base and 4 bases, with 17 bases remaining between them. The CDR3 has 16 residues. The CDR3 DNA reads TGTGCCAGCAGCGTAATGAGTGGAGGGTCCCGCTATGGCTACACCTTC. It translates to CASSVMSGGSRYGYTF. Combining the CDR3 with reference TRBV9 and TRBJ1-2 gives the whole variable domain DSGVTQTPKHLITATGQRVTLRCSPRSGDLSVYWYQQSLDQGLQFLIQYYNGEERAKGNILERFSAQQFPDLHSELNLSSLELGDSALYFCASSVMSGGSRYGYTFGSGTRLTVV.

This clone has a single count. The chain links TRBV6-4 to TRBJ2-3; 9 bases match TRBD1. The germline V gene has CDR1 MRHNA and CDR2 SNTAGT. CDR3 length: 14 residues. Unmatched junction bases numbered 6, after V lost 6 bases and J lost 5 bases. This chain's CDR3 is CASSLQGAGDTQYF. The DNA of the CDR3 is TGTGCCAGCAGCCTACAGGGGGCGGGAGATACGCAGTATTTT.

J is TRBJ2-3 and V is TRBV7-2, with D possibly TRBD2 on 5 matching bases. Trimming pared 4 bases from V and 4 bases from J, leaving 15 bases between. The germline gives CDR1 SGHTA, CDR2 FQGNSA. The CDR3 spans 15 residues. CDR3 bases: TGTGCCAGCAGCTGGAAACGCCCAGCGGCAGATACGCAGTATTTT. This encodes CASSWKRPAADTQYF.

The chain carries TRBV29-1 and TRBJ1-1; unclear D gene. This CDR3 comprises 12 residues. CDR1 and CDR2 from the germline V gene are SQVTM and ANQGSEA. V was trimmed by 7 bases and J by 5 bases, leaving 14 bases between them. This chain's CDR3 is CSASPSGTEAFF. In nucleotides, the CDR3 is TGCAGCGCAAGCCCCTCGGGGACTGAAGCTTTCTTT.

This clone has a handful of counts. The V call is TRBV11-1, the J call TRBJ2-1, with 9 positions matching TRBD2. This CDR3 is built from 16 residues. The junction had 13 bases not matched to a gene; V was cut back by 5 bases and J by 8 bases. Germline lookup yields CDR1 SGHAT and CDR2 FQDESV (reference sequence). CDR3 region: CASSSDRGGGAHEQFF. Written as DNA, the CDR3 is TGTGCCAGCAGCAGCGATAGGGGCGGGGGGGCCCATGAGCAGTTCTTC.

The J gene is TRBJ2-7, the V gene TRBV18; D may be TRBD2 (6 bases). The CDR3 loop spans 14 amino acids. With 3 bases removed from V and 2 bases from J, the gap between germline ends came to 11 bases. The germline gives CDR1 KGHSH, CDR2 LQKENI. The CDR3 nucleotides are TGTGCCAGCTCACCGGGAGGCCCCACCTACGAGCAGTACTTC. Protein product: CASSPGGPTYEQYF.

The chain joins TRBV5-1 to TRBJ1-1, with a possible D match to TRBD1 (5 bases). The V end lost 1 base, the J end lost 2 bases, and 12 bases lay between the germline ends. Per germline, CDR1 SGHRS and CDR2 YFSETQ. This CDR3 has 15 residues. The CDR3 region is CASSLFRQSNTEAFF. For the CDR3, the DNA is TGCGCCAGCAGCTTGTTTCGACAGTCCAACACTGAAGCTTTCTTT.

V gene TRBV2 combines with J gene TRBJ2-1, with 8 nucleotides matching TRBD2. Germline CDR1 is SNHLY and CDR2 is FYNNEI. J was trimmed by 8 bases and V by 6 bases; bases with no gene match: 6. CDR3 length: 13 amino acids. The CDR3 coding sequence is TGTGCCAGCAGGATCGGGGGGGGCGATGAGCAGTTCTTC. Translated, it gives CASRIGGGDEQFF.

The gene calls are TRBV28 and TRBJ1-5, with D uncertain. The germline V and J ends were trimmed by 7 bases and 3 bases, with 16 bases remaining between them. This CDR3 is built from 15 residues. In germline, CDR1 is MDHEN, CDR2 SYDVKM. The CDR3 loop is CASILGGGHNQPQHF. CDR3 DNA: TGTGCCAGCATTCTGGGTGGAGGGCACAATCAGCCCCAGCATTTT.

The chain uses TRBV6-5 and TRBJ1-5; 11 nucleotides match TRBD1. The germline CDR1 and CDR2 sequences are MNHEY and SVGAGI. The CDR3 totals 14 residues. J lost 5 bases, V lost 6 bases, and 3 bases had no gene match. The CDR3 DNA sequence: TGTGCCAGCAGCCAGGACAGGGGGCATCAGCCCCAGCATTTT. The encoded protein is CASSQDRGHQPQHF.

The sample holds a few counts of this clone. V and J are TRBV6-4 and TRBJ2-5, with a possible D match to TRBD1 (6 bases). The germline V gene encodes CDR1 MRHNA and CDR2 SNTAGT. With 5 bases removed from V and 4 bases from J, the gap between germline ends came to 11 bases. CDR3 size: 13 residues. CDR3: CASSRQGGETQYF. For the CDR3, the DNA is TGTGCCAGCAGTAGACAAGGGGGAGAGACCCAGTACTTC.

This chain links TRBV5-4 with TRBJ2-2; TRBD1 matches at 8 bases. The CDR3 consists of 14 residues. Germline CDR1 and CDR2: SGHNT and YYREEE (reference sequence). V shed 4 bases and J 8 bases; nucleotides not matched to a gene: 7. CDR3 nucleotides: TGTGCCAGCAGCAAAGAGACAGGGGCGGGGGAGCTGTTTTTT. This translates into CASSKETGAGELFF.

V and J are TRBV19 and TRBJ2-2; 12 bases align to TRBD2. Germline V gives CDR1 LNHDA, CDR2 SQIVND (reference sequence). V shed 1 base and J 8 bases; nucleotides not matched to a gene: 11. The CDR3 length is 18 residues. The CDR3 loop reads CASSIGPLTSGRAGELFF. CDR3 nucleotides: TGTGCCAGTAGTATAGGCCCCCTGACTAGCGGGAGAGCGGGGGAGCTGTTTTTT.

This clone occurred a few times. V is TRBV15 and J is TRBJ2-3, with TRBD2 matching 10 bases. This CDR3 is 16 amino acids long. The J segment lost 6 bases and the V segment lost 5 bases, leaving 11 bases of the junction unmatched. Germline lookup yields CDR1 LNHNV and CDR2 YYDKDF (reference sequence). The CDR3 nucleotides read TGTGCCACCAGCCAGGGGCCACTAGCGGGATTCGATACGCAGTATTTT. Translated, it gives CATSQGPLAGFDTQYF.

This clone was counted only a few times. The CDR3 DNA reads TGTGCCAGCAGCCTAGCCGGGACTAGCGACGAGCAGTACTTC. As protein: CASSLAGTSDEQYF. The gene calls are TRBV7-3 and TRBJ2-7; 10 bases line up with TRBD2. The CDR3 length is 14 residues. V gave up 5 bases and J gave up 5 bases; unmatched junction bases: 6. Per the germline V gene, CDR1 is SGHTA and CDR2 is FQGTGA.